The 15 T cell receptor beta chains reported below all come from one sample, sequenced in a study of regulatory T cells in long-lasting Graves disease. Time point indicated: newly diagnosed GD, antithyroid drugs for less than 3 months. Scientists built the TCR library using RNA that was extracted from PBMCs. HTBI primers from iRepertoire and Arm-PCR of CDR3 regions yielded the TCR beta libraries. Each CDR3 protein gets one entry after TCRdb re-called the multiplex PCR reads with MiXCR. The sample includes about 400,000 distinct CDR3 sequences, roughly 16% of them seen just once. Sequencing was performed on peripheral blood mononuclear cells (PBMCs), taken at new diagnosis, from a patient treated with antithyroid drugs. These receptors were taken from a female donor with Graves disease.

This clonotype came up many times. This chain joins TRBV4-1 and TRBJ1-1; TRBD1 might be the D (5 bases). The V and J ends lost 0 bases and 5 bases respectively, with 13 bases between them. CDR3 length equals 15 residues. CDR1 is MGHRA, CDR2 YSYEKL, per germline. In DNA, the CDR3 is TGCGCCAGCAGCCAAGATAATGGGGGAAGAACTGAAGCTTTCTTT. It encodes CASSQDNGGRTEAFF.

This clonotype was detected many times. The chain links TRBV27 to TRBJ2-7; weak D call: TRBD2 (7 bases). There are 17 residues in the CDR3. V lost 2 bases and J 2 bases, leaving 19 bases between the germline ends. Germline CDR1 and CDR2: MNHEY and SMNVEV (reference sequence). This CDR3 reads CASSLGPGGGGTYEQYF. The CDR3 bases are TGTGCCAGCAGTTTAGGGCCGGGCGGGGGCGGAACCTACGAGCAGTACTTC.

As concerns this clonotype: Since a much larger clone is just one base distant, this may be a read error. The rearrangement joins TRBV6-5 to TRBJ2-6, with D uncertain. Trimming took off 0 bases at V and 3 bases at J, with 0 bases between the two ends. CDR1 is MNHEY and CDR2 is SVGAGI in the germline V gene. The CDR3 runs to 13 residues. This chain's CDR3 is CASSYSGANVLTF. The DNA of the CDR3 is TGTGCCAGCAGTTACTCTGGGGCCAACGTCCTGACTTTC.

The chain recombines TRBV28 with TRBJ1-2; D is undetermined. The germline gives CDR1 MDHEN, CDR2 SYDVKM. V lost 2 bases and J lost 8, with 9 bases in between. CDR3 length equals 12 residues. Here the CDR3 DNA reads TGTGCCAGCAGTTTAGTATATGAGGGCTACACCTTC. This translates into CASSLVYEGYTF.

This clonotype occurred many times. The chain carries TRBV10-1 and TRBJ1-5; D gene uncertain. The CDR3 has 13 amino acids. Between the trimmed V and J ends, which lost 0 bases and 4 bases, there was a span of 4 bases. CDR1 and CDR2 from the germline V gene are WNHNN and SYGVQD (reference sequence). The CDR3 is CASSESTNQPQHF. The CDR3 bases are TGCGCCAGCAGTGAGTCGACGAATCAGCCCCAGCATTTT.

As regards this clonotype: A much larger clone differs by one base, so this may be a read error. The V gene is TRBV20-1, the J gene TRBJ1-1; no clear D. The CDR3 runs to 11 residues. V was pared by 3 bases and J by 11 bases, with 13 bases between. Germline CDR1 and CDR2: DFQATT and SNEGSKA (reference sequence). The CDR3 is CSASPNKDAFF. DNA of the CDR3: TGCAGTGCTAGCCCCAACAAGGATGCTTTCTTT.

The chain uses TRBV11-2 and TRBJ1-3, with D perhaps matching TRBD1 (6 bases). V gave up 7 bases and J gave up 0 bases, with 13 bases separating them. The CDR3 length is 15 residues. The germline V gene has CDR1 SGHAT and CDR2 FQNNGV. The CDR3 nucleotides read TGTGCCAGCACCTTCCGGGACACCTCTGGAAACACCATATATTTT. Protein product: CASTFRDTSGNTIYF.

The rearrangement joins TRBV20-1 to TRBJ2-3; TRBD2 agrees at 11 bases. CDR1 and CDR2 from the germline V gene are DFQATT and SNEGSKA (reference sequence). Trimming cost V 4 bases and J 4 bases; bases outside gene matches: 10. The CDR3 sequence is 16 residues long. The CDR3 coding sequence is TGCAGTGCTACCCGGACGACTAGCGGGAAGGCAGATACGCAGTATTTT. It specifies CSATRTTSGKADTQYF.

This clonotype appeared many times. Here the CDR3 DNA reads TGTGCCAGCAGCCTCCCGGTCCTAGGGGACATGAACACTGAAGCTTTCTTT. It codes for CASSLPVLGDMNTEAFF. This chain connects TRBV27 to TRBJ1-1, with D perhaps TRBD1 (6 bases). V was trimmed by 6 bases and J by 0 bases, leaving 20 bases between them. Germline CDR1 and CDR2: MNHEY and SMNVEV (reference sequence). CDR3 length equals 17 residues.

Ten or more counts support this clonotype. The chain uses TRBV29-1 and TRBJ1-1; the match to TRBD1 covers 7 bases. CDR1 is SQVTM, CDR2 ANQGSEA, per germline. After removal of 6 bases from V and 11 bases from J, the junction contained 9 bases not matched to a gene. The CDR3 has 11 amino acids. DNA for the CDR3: TGCAGCGTCAGACAAGACAGGGTGGCTTTCTTT. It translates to CSVRQDRVAFF.

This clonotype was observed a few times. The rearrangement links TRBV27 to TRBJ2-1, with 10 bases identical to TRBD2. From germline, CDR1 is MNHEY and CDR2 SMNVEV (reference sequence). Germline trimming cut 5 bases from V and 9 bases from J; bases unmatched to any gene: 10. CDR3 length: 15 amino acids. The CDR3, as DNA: TGTGCCAGCAGTCCCCCTAGCGGGAGTTTAGGTGAGCAGTTCTTC. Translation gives CASSPPSGSLGEQFF.

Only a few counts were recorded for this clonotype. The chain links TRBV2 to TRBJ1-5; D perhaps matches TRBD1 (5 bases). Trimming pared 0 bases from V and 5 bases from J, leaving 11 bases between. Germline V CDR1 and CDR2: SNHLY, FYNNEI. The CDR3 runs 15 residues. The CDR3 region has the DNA TGTGCCAGCAGTGAAGCTACAGGACTGGATCAGCCCCAGCATTTT. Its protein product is CASSEATGLDQPQHF.

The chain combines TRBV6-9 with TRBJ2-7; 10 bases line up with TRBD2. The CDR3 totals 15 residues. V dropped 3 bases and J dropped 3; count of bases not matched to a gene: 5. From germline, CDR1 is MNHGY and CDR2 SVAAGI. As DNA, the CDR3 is TGTGCCAGCAGTTACGGAGCGGGGGGGGGCTACGAGCAGTACTTC. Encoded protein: CASSYGAGGGYEQYF.

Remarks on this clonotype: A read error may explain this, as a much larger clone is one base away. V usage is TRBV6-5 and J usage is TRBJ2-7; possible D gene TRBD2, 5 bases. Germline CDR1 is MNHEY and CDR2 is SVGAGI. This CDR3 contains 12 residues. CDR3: CASSYGEGEQCF. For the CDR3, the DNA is TGTGCCAGCAGTTACGGAGAGGGCGAGCAGTGCTTC.

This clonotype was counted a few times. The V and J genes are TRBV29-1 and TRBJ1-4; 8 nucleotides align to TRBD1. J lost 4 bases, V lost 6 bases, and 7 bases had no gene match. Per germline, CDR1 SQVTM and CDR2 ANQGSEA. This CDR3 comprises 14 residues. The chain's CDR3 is CSVEDRAGNEKLFF. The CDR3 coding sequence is TGCAGCGTGGAGGACAGGGCCGGTAATGAAAAACTGTTTTTT.